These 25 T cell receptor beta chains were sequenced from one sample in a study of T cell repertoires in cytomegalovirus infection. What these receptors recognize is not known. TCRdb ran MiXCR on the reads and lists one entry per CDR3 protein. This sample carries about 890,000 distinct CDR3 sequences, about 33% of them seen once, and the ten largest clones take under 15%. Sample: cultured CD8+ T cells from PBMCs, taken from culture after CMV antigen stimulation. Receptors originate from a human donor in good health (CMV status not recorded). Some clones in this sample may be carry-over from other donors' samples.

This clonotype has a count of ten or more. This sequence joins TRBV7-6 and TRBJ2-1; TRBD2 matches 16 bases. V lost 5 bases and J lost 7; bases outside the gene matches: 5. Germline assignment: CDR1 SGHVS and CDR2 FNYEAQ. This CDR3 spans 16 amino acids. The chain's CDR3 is CASSPAGLAGGNEQFF. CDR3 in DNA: TGTGCCAGCAGCCCCGCGGGACTAGCGGGGGGGAATGAGCAGTTCTTC.

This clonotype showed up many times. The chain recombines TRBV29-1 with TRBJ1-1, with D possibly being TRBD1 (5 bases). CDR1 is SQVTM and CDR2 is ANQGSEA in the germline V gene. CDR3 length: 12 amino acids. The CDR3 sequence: CSVPRGNTEAFF. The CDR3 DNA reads TGCAGTGTACCTAGGGGGAACACTGAAGCTTTCTTT.

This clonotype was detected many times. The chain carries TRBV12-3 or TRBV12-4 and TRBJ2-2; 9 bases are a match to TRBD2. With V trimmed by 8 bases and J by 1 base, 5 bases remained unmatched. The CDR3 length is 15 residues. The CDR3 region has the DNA TGTGCCAGCTGCGGGACTAGCCAGAACACCGGGGAGCTGTTTTTT. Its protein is CASCGTSQNTGELFF.

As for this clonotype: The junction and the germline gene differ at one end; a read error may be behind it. The CDR3 loop reads CTSKALEQFF. DNA of the CDR3: TGTACCAGCAAAGCGCTGGAGCAGTTCTTC. This chain connects TRBV12-3 or TRBV12-4 to TRBJ2-1; D remains ambiguous. The CDR3 extends over 10 amino acids.

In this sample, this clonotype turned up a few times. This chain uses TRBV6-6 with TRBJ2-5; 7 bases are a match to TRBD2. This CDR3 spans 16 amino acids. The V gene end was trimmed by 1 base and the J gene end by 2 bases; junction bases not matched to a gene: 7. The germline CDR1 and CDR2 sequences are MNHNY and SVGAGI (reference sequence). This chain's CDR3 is CASSYYPSSGQETQYF. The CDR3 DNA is TGTGCCAGCAGTTACTACCCCTCTAGCGGTCAAGAGACCCAGTACTTC.

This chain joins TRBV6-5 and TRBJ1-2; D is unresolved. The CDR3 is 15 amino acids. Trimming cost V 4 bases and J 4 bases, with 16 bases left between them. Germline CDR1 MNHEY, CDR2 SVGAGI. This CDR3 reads CASSSFRAGGYGYTF. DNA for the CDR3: TGTGCCAGCAGTTCGTTTAGGGCAGGAGGCTATGGCTACACCTTC.

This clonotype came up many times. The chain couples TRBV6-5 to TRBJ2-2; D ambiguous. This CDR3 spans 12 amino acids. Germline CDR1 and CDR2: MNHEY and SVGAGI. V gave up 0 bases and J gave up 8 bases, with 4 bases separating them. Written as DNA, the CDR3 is TGTGCCAGCAGTTACTCGGATGGGGAGCTGTTTTTT. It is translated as CASSYSDGELFF.

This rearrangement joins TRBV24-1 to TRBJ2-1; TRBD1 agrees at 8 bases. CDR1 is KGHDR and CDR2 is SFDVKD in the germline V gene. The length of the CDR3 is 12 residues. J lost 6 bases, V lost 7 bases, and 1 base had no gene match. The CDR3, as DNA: TGTGCCACCAGCACAGGGGGCAATGAGCAGTTCTTC. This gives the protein CATSTGGNEQFF.

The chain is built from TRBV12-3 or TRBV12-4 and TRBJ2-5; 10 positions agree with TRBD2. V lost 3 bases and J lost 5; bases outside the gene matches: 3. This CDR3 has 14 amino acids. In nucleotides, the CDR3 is TGTGCCAGCAGTTTGGGACTAGCGCTGGAGACCCAGTACTTC. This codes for CASSLGLALETQYF.

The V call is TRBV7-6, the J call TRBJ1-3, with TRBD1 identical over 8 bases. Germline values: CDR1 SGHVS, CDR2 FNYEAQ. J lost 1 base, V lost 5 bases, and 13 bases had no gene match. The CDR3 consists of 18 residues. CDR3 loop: CASSTWTGTMGSGNTIYF. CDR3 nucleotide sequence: TGTGCCAGCAGCACCTGGACAGGGACAATGGGATCTGGAAACACCATATATTTT.

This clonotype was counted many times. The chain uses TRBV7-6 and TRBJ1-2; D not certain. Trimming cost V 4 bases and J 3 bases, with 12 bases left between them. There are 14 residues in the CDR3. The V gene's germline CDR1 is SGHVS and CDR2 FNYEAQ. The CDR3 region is CASSSRDQDYGYTF. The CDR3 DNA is TGTGCCAGCAGCTCCCGTGACCAAGACTATGGCTACACCTTC.

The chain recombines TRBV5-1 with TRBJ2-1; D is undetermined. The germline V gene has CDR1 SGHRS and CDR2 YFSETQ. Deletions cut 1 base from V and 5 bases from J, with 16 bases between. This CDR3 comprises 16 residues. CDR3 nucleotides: TGCGCCAGCAGCTTGTTGGTGTCGGAGACGCACAATGAGCAGTTCTTC. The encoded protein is CASSLLVSETHNEQFF.

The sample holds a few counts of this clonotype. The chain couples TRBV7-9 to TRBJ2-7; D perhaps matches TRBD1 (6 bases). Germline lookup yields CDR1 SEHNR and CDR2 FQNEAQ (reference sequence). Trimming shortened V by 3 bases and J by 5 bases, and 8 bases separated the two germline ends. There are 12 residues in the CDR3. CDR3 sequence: CASSLGTHEQYV. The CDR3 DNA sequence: TGTGCCAGCAGCTTGGGGACACACGAGCAGTACGTC.

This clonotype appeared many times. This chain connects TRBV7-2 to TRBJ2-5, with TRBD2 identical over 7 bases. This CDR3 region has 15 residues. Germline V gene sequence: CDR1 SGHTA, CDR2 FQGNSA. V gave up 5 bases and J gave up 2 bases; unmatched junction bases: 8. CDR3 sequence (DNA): TGTGCCAGCAGCCGGGGCGGGGGAGTACAAGAGACCCAGTACTTC. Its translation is CASSRGGGVQETQYF.

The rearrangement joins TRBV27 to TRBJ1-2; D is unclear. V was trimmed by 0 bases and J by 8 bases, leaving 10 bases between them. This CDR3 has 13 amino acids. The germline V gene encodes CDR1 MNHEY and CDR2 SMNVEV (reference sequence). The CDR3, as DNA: TGTGCCAGCAGTTTATCTCCCGCTGAGGGCTACACCTTC. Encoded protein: CASSLSPAEGYTF.

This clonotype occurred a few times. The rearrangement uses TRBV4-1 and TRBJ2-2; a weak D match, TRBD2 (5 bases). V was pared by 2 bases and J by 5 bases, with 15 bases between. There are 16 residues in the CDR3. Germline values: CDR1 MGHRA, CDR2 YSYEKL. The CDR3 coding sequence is TGCGCCAGCAGCCAACCACAACCCGGAGGAACCGGGGAGCTGTTTTTT. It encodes CASSQPQPGGTGELFF.

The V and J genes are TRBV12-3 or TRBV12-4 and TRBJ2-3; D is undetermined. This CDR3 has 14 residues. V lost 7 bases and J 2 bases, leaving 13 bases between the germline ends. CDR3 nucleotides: TGTGCCAGCATCCTAAGCCATCACACAGATACGCAGTATTTT. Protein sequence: CASILSHHTDTQYF.

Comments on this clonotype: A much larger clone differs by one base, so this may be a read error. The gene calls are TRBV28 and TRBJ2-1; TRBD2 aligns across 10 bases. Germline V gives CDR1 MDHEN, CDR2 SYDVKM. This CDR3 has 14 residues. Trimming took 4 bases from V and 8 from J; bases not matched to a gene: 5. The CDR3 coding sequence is TGTGCCAGCAGTTCTCCTAGCGGGGGTTATGAGCAGTTCTTC. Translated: CASSSPSGGYEQFF.

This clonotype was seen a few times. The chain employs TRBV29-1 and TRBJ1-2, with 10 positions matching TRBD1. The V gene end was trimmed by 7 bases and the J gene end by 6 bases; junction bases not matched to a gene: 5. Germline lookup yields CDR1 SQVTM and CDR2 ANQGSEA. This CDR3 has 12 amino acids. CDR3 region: CSGDRGLNGYTF. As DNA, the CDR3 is TGCAGCGGGGACAGGGGCTTAAATGGCTACACCTTC.

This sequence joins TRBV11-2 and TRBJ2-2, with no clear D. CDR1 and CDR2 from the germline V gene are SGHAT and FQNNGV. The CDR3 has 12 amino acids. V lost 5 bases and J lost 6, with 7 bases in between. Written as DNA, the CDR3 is TGTGCCAGCAGCACAGAACCCGGGGAGCTGTTTTTT. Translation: CASSTEPGELFF.

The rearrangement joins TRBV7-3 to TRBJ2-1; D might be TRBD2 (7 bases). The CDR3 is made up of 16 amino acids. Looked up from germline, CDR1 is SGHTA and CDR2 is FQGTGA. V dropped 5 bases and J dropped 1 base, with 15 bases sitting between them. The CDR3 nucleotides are TGTGCCAGCAGCAGGGGGGGTACTGTATCCTACAATGAGCAGTTCTTC. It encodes CASSRGGTVSYNEQFF.

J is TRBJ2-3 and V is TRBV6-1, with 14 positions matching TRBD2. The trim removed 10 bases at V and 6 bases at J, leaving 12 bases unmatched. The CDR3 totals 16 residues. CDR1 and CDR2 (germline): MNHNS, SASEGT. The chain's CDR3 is CATPGLAGVPGDTQYF. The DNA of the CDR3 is TGTGCCACCCCGGGACTAGCGGGGGTCCCAGGGGATACGCAGTATTTT.

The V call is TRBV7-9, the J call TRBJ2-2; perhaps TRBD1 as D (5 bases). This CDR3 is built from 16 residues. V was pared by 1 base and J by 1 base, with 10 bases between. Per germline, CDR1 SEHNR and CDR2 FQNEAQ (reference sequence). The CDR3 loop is CASSLGQSKNTGELFF. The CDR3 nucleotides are TGTGCCAGCAGCTTAGGACAGTCTAAGAACACCGGGGAGCTGTTTTTT.

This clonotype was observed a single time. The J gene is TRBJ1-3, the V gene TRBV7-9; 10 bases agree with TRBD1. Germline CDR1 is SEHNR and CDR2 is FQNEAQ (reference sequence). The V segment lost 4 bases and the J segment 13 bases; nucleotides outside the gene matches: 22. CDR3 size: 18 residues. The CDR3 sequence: CASSSEPGQGNQSPIIYF. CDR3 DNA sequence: TGTGCCAGCAGCTCGGAACCGGGACAGGGGAATCAATCCCCTATAATATATTTT.

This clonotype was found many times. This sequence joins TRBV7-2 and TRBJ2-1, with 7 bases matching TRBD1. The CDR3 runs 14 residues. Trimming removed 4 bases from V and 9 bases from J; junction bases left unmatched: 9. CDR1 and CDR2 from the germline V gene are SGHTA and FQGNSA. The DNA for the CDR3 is TGTGCCAGCAGCTACCTATCAGGGGGTTCTGAGCAGTTCTTC. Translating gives CASSYLSGGSEQFF.